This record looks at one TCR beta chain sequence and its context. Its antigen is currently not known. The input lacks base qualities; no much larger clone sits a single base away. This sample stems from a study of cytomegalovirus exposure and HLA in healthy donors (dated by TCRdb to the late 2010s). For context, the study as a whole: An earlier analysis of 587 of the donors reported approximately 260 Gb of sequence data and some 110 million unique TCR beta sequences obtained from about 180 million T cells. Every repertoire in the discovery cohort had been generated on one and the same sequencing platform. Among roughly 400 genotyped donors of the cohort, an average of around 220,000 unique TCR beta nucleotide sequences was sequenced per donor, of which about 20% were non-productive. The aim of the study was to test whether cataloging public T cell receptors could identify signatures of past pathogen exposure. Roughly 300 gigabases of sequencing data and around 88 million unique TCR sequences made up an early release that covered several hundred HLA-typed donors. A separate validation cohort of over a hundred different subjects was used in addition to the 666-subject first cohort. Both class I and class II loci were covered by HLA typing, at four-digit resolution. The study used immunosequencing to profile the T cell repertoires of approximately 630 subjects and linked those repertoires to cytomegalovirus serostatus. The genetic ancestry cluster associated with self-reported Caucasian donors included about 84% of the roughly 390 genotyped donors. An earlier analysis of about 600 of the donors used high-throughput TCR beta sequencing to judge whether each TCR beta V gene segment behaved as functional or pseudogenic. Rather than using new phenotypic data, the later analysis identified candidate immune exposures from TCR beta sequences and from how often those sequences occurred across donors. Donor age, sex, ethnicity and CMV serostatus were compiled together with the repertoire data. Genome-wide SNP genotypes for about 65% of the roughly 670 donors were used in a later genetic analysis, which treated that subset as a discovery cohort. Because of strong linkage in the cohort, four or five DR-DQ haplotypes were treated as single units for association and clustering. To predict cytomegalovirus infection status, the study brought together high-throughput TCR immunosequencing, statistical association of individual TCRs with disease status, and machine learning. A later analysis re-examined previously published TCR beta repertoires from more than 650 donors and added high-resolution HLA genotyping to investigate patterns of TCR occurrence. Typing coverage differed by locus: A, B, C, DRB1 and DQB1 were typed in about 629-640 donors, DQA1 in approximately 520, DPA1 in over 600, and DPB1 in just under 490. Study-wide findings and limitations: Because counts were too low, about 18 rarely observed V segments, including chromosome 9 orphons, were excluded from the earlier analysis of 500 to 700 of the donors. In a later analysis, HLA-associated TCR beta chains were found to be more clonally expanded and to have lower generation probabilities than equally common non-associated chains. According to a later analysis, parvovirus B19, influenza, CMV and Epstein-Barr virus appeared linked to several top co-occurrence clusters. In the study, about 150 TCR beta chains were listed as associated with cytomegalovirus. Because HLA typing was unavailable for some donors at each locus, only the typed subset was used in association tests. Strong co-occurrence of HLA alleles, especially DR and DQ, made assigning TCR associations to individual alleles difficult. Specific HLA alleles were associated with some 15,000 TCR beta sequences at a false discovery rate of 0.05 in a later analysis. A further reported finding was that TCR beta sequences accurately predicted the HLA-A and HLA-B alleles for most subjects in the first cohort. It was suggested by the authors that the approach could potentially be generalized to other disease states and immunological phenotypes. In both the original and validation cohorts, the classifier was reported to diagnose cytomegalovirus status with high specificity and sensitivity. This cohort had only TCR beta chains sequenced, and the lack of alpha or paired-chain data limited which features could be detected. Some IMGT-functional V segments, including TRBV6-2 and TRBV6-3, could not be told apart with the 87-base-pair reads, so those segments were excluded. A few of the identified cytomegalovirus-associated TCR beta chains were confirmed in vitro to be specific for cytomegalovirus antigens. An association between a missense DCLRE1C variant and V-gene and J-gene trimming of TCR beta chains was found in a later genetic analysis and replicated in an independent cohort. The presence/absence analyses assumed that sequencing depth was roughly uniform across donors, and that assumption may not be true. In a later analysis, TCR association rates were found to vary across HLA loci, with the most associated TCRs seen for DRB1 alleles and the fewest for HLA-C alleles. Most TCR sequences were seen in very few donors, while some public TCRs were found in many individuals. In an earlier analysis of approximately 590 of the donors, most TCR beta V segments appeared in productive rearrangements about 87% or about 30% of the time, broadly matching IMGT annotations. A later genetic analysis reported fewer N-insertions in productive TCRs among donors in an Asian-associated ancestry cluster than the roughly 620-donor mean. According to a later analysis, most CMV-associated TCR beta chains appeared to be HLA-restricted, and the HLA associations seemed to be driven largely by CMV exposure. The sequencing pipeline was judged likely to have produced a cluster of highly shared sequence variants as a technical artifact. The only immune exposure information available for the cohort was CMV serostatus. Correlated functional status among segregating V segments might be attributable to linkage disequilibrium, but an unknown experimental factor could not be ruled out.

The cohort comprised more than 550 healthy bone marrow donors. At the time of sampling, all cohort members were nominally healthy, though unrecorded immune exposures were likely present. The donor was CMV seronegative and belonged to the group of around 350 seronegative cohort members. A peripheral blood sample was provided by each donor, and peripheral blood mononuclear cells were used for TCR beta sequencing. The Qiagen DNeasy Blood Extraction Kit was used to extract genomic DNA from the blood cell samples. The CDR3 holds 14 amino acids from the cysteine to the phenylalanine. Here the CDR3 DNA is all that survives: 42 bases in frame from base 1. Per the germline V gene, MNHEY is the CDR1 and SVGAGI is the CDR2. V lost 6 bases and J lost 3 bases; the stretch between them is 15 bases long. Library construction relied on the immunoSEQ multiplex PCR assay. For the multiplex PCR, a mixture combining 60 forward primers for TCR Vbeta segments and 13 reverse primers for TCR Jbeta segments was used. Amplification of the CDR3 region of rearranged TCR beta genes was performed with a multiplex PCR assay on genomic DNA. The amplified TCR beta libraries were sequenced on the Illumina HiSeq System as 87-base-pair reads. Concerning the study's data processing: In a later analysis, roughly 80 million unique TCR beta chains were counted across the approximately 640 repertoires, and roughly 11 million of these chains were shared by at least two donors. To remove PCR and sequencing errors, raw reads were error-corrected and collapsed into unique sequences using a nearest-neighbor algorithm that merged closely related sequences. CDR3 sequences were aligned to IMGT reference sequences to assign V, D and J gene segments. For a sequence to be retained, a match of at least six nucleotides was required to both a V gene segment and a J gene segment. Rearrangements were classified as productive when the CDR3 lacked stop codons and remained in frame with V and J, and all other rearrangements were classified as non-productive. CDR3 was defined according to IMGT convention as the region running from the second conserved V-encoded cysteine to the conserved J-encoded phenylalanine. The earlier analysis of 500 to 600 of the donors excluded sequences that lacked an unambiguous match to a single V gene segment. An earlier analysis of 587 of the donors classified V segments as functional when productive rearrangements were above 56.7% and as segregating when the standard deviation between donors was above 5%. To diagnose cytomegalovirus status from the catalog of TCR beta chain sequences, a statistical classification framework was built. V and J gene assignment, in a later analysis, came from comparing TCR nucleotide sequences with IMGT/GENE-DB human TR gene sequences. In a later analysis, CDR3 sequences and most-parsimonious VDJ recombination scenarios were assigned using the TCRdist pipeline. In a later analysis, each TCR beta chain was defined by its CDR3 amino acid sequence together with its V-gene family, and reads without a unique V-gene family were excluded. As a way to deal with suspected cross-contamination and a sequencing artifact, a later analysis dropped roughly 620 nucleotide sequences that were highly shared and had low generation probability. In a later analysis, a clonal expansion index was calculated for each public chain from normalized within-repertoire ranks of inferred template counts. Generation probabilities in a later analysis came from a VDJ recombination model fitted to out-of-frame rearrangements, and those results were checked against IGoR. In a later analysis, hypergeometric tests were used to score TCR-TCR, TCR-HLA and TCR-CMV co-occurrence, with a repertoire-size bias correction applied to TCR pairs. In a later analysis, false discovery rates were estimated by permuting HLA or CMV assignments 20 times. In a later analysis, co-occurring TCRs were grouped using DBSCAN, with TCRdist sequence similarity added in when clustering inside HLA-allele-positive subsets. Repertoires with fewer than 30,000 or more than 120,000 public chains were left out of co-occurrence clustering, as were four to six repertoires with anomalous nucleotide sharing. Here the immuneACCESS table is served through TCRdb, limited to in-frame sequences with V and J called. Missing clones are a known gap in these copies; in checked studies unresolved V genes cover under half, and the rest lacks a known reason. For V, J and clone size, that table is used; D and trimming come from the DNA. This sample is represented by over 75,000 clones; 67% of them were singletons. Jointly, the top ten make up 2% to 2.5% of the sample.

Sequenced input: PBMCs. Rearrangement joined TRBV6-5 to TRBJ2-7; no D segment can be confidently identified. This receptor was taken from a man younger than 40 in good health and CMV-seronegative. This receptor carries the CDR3 CASSPLTRVYEQYF. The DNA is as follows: TGTGCCAGCAGCCCCCTGACAAGAGTCTACGAGCAGTACTTC.